These T cell receptor beta chains were read from a single sample in a study of T cell changes during pregnancy in multiple sclerosis. Clones were read by immunoSEQ multiplex PCR, and TCRdb kept only the in-frame ones, dropping some. This repertoire shows 40,000 to 60,000 clones, around 93% found once; its top ten account for about 0.99%. Source: peripheral blood, taken after pregnancy. These receptors originate from a female donor with multiple sclerosis, enrolled in a pregnancy study. CDR3s include the opening cysteine and the closing phenylalanine or tryptophan. D genes are given only for firm matches. Size is stated for part of the rows, as once, few or many counts, or as a class when the clone is expanded.

TRBJ1-6 | - | TRBV21-1 | - | CASSKGRHRPKGVSSYNSPLHF | TGTGCCAGCAGCAAAGGGCGTCACAGACCAAAAGGGGTAAGCTCCTATAATTCACCCCTCCACTTT
TRBJ2-7 | - | TRBV2 | - | CASSLGRYEQYF | TGTGCCAGCAGCTTGGGGAGGTACGAGCAGTACTTC
TRBJ1-4 | once | TRBV5-1 | TRBD1 | CASSRSQGANEKLFF | TGCGCCAGCAGCCGATCACAGGGGGCTAATGAAAAACTGTTTTTT
TRBJ1-1 | - | TRBV19 | - | CASSPRGGNAEAFF | TGTGCCAGTAGTCCCCGGGGGGGGAACGCTGAAGCTTTCTTT
TRBJ2-4 | - | TRBV11-2 | - | CASSLDLKNIQYF | TGTGCCAGCAGCTTAGACCTAAAAAACATTCAGTACTTC
TRBJ1-5 | - | TRBV19 | TRBD1 | CASQGTVSNQPQHF | TGTGCCAGCCAAGGGACAGTTAGCAATCAGCCCCAGCATTTT
TRBJ1-2 | - | TRBV6-4 | - | CASKNTGKADGYTF | TGTGCCAGCAAGAATACAGGGAAGGCGGATGGCTACACCTTC
TRBJ2-4 | once | TRBV27 | - | CASSPRQGGGWGRAFGLGF | TGTGCCAGCAGTCCTCGACAGGGTGGAGGGTGGGGTCGGGCTTTTGGCTTGGGGTTC
TRBJ2-3 | - | TRBV27 | TRBD2 | CASSLSGTSRGGDTQYF | TGTGCCAGCAGTTTATCCGGGACTAGTCGGGGCGGAGATACGCAGTATTTT
TRBJ2-7 | once | TRBV7-8 | - | CASSLSRDYEQYF | TGTGCCAGCAGCTTAAGCAGGGATTACGAGCAGTACTTC
TRBJ1-5 | - | TRBV19 | - | CASHPRGNQPQHF | TGTGCCAGTCACCCCCGCGGGAATCAGCCCCAGCATTTT